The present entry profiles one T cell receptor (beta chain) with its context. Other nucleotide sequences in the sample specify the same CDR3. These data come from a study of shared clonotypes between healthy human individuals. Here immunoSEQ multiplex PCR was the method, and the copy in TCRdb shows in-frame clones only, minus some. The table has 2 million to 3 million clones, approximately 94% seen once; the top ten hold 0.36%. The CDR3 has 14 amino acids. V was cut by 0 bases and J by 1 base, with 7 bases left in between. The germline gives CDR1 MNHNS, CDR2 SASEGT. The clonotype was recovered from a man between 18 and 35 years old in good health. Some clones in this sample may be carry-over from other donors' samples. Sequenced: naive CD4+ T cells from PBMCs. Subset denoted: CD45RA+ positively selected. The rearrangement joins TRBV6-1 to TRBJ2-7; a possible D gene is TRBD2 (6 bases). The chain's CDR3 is CASSEAGLSYEQYF. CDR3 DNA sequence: TGTGCCAGCAGTGAAGCCGGACTATCCTACGAGCAGTACTTC.